The clone carrying this TCR beta chain was seen at least ten times. Its antigen is as yet unknown. TCRdb re-derived calls from the 5' RACE reads in MiXCR, one entry per CDR3 protein. The table lists 50,000 to 70,000 distinct CDR3 sequences, roughly 4.5% of them singletons. These data originate in a study of neurological immune-mediated disorders. Whole-study results and caveats: The highest TCR clonal expansion occurred in HTLV-1-associated myelopathy; multiple sclerosis fell below healthy controls.

The CDR3 is 15 residues long. The V gene's germline CDR1 is SEHNR and CDR2 FQNEAQ (reference sequence). Trimming removed 3 bases at V and 3 bases at J, with 9 bases between. This clonotype originated in a man aged 25 to 40 with multiple sclerosis. The specimen was PBMCs. The V call is TRBV7-9, the J call TRBJ2-6; D is ambiguous. The CDR3 DNA reads TGTGCCAGCAGCTTGTGGGGTCTTGGGGCCAACGTCCTGACTTTC. Its protein is CASSLWGLGANVLTF.